The present T cell receptor (beta chain) was sequenced within a study of response to subunit inactivated influenza vaccine. Study-level results: Few new T cells, the authors suggested, are recruited by each seasonal influenza vaccination.

TCRdb reprocessed the RT-PCR reads via MiXCR and lists one record per CDR3 protein. The sample includes some 800,000 distinct CDR3 sequences, over 20% seen only once; the top ten take roughly a tenth. Concerning this clonotype: Its specificity is unknown.

This sample comprised PBMCs from blood, obtained more than 4 days after vaccination. The sequence was collected from a middle-aged man who received an inactivated influenza vaccine.

The CDR3 DNA sequence: TGTGCCAGCAAACGGAGCGAGGAGACCCAGTACTTC. Protein product: CASKRSEETQYF. The chain combines TRBV21-1 with TRBJ2-5. TRBV21-1 is an annotated pseudogene. The CDR3 contains 12 residues.